This section outlines one T cell receptor beta chain sequence together with its context. Its antigen is unidentified. This entry is derived from a study of cytomegalovirus exposure and HLA in healthy donors. Study context: Drawn from HLA-typed donors, roughly 87 million unique TCRs were held in an early data release. Findings and caveats of the study: Most TCR beta V segments were productive about 87% or about 30% of the time in an earlier analysis.

The trim removed 1 base at V and 1 base at J, leaving 3 bases unmatched. Germline CDR1 SGHAT, CDR2 FQNNGV. The CDR3 contains 15 residues. Primers included in the PCR were 60 Vbeta and 13 Jbeta primers. Assay used: immunoSEQ multiplex PCR; TCRdb lists only in-frame clones, some missing. The sample yields more than 85,000 clones, nearly 15% seen once. The origin of this receptor is a female donor in good health and CMV-seronegative. The gene calls are TRBV11-2 and TRBJ2-5; 7 bases line up with TRBD2. Sequenced: PBMCs. The CDR3 sequence: CASSLVRGVQETQYF. CDR3 coding DNA: TGTGCCAGCAGCTTAGTCCGGGGGGTCCAAGAGACCCAGTACTTC.